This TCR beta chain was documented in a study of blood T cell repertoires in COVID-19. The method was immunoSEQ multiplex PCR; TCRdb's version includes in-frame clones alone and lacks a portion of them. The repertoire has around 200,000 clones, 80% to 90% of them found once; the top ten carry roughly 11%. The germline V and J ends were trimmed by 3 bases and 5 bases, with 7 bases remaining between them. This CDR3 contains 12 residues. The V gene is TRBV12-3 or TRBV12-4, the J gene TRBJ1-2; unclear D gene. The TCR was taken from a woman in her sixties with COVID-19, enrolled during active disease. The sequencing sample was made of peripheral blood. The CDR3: CASSFSGYGYTF. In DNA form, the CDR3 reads TGTGCCAGCAGTTTCTCAGGTTATGGCTACACCTTC.